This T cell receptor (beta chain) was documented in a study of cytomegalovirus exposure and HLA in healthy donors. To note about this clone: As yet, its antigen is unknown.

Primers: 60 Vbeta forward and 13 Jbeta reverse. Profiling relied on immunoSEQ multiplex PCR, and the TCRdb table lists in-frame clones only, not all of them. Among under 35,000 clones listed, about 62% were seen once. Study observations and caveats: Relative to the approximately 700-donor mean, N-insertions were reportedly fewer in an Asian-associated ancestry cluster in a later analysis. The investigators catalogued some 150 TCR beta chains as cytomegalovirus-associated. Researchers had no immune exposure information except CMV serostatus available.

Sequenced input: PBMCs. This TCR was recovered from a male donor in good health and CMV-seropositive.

The CDR3 DNA follows: TGTGCCAGCAGCTCAACGGGCGTAGGGGACACTGAAGCTTTCTTT. This gives the protein CASSSTGVGDTEAFF. The V and J genes are TRBV7-9 and TRBJ1-1; possible D gene TRBD1, 5 bases. This CDR3 is 15 amino acids long. CDR1 and CDR2 (germline): SEHNR, FQNEAQ (reference sequence). V lost 4 bases to trimming and J lost 3 bases, with 15 bases between them.